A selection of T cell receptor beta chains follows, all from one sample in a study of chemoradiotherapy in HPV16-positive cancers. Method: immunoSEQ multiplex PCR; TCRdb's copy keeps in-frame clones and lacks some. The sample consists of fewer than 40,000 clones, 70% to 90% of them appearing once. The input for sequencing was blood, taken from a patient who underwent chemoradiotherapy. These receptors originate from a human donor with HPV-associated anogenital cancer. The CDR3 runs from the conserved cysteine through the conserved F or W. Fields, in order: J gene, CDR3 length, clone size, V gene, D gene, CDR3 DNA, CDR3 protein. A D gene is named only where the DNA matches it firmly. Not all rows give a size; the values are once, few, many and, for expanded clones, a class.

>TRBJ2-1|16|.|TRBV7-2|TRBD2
TGTGCCAGCAGCTTGACGGGTAGCGGGGCTTCTAATGAGCAGTTCTTC
CASSLTGSGASNEQFF
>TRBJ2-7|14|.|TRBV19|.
TGTGCCAGTAGTATGACCGGGACATATAACGAGCAGTACTTC
CASSMTGTYNEQYF
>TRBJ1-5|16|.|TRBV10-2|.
TGCGCCAGCAGTGAGGGGGCTTTTTATAGCAATCAGCCCCAGCATTTT
CASSEGAFYSNQPQHF
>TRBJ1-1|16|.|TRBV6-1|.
TGTGCCAGCAGTGAGTTGCCCTACCGCGGGGACACTGAAGCTTTCTTT
CASSELPYRGDTEAFF
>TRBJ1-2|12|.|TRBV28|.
TGTGCCAGCAGACGACCCAGGGGTGGCTACACCTTC
CASRRPRGGYTF
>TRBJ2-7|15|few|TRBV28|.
TGTGCCAGCTCCCGCAGAGGGAGCGGGTCCTACGAGCAGTACTTC
CASSRRGSGSYEQYF
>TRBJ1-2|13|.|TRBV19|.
TGTGCCAGTAGTACCGAGGGGAACTATGGCTACACCTTC
CASSTEGNYGYTF
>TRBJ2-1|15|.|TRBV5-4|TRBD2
TGTGCCAGCAGCCCCGGGGGGTTTTCCTACAATGAGCAGTTCTTC
CASSPGGFSYNEQFF
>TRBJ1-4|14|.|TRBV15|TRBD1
TGTGCCGGCGGGACAGGAGCAACTAATGAAAAACTGTTTTTT
CAGGTGATNEKLFF
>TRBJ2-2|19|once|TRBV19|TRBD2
TGTGCCAGTAGGGGGAGACTAGCGGGAGGGCTGAGTAACACCGGGGAGCTGTTTTTT
CASRGRLAGGLSNTGELFF
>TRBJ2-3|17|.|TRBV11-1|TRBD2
TGTGCCAGCAGCCCCGGACTAGCGGGGGGCCACGTAGATACGCAGTATTTT
CASSPGLAGGHVDTQYF
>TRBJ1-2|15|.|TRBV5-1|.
TGCGCCAGCAGCCCCCGGGACCCGGGTGACTATGGCTACACCTTC
CASSPRDPGDYGYTF
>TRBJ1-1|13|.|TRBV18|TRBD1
TGTGCCAGCTCACCGGGACAGTGGACTGAAGCTTTCTTT
CASSPGQWTEAFF